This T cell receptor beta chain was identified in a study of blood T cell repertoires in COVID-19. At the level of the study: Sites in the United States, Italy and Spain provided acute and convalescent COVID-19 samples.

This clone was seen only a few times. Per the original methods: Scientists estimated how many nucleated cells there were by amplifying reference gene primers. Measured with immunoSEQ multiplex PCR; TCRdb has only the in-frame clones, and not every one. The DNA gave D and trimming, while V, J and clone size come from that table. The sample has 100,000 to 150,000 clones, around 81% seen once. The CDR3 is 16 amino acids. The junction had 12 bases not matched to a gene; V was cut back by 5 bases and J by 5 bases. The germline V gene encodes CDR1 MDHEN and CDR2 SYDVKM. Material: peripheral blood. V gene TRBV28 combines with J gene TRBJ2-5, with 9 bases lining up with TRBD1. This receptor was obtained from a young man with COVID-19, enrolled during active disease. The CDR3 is CASSTLTGGLKETQYF. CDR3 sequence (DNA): TGTGCCAGCAGTACCCTGACAGGGGGGTTGAAGGAGACCCAGTACTTC.